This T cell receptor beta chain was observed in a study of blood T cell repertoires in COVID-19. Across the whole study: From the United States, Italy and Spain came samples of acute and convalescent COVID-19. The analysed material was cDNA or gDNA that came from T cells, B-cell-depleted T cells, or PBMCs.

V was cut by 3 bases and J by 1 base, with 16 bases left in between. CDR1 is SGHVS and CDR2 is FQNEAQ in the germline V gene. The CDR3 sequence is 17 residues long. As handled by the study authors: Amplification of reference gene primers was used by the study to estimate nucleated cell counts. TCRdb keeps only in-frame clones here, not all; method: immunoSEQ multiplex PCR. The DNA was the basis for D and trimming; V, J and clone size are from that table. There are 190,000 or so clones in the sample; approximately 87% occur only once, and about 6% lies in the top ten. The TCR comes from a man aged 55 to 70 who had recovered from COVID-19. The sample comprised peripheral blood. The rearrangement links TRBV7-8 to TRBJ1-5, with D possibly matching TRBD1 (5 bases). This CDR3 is CASSFRRGVGSNQPQHF. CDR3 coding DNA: TGTGCCAGCAGCTTTAGGCGGGGCGTAGGGAGCAATCAGCCCCAGCATTTT.